This T cell receptor (beta chain) was sequenced in a study of identical twins. TCRdb analysed the 5' RACE reads with MiXCR anew, one entry per CDR3 protein. The repertoire holds around 340,000 distinct CDR3 sequences, with roughly an eighth as singletons. The CDR3 is 17 amino acids. V was cut by 2 bases and J by 2 bases, with 18 bases left in between. Germline loops: CDR1 SGHTS, CDR2 YDEGEE. The sample was also reused in another study, on yellow fever vaccine responses in identical twins.

This chain links TRBV5-8 with TRBJ2-3, with a tentative D call TRBD2 (6 bases). Sequencing was carried out using CD8+ T cells sorted from blood. The receptor comes from a woman in her late teens or twenties in good health. As DNA, the CDR3 is TGTGCCAGCAGCTTCATTTCGCGGAGGGGCTTCACAGATACGCAGTATTTT. This translates into CASSFISRRGFTDTQYF.